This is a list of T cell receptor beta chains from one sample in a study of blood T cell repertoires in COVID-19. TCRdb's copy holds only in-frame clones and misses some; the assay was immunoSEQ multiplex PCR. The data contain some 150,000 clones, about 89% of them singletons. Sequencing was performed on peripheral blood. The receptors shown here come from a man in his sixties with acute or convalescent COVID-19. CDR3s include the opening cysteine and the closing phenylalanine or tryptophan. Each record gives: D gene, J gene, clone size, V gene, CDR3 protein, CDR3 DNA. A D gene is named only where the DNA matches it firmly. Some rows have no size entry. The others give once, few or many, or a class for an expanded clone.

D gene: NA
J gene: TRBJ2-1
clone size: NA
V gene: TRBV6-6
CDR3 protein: CASRLAPQEQFF
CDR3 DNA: TGTGCCAGCAGGCTCGCCCCACAAGAGCAGTTCTTC

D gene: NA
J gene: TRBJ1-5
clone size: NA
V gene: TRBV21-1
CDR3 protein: CASSPGGQQPQHF
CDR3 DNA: TGTGCCAGCAGCCCCGGGGGACAGCAGCCCCAGCATTTT

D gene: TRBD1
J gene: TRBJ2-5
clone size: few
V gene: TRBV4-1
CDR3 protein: CASSRPGQGEETQYF
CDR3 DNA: TGCGCCAGCAGCCGGCCGGGACAGGGCGAAGAGACCCAGTACTTC

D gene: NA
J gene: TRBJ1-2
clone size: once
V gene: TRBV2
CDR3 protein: CASSEIARKMSGYGYTF
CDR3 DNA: TGTGCCAGCAGTGAGATTGCCCGGAAAATGTCGGGGTATGGCTACACCTTC

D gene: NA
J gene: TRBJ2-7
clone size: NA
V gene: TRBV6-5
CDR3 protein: CASRSTAYEQYF
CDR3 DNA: TGTGCCAGCAGATCGACAGCCTACGAGCAGTACTTC

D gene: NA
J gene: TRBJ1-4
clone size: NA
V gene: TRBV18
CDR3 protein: CASSPGRLREKLFF
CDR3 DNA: TGTGCCAGCTCACCCGGGAGGCTCCGGGAAAAACTGTTTTTT

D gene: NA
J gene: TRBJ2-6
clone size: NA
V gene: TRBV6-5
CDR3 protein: CASSRTSSGANVLTF
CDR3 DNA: TGTGCCAGCTCCCGAACAAGCTCTGGGGCCAACGTCCTGACTTTC

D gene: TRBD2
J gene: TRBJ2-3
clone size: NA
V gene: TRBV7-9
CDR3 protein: CASIGVGGGPRDTQYF
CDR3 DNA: TGTGCCAGCATAGGAGTAGGCGGGGGGCCGAGGGATACGCAGTATTTT

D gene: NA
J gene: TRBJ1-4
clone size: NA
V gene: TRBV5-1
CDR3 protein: CASSLVGQRYPNEKLFF
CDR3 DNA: TGCGCCAGCAGCTTGGTGGGACAAAGGTACCCTAATGAAAAACTGTTTTTT

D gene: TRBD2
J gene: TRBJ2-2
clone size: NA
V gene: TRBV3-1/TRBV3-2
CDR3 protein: CASSLGTSGGTGELFF
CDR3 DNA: TGTGCCAGCAGCCTCGGGACTAGCGGGGGAACCGGGGAGCTGTTTTTT

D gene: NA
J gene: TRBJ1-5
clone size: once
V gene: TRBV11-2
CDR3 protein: CASSLLGGRDQPQHF
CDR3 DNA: TGTGCCAGCAGCCTCCTCGGGGGGCGGGATCAGCCCCAGCATTTT

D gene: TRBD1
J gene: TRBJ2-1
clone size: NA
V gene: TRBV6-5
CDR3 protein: CASSGTGSSYNEQFF
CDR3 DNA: TGTGCCAGCAGCGGGACAGGGAGCTCCTACAATGAGCAGTTCTTC

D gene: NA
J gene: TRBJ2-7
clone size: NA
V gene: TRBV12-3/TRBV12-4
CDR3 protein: CASSLRGTYEQYF
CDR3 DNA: TGTGCCAGCAGTTTACGGGGGACCTACGAGCAGTACTTC

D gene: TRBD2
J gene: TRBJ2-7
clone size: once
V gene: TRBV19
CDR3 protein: CASSPSGGGPLLEQYF
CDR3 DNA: TGTGCCAGTAGTCCCTCGGGCGGGGGACCACTTCTTGAGCAGTACTTC

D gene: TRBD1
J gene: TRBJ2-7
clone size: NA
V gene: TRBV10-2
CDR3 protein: CASNRFPGQGSGEQYF
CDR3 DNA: TGCGCCAGCAATCGCTTTCCGGGACAGGGTAGCGGCGAGCAGTACTTC

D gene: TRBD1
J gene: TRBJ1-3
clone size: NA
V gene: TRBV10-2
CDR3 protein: CASRKRSGQGSGNTIYF
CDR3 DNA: TGCGCCAGCAGGAAGCGATCGGGACAGGGGTCTGGAAACACCATATATTTT

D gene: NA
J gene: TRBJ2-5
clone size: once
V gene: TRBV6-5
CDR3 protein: CASDIHRETQYF
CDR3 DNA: TGTGCCAGCGATATTCATAGAGAGACCCAGTACTTC

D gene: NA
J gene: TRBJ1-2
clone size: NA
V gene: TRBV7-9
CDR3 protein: CASSLGPAARGGNTF
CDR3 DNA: TGTGCCAGCAGCTTAGGCCCCGCGGCCCGAGGAGGCAACACCTTC

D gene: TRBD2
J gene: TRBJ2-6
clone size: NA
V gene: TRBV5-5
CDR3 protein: CASSPAGVGANVLTF
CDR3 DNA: TGTGCCAGCAGCCCGGCGGGGGTCGGGGCCAACGTCCTGACTTTC

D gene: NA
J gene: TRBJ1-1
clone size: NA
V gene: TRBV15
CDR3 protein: CATSRRGLNTEAFF
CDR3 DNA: TGTGCCACCAGCAGGCGGGGGTTGAACACTGAAGCTTTCTTT

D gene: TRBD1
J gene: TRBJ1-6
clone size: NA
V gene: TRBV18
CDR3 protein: CASSSNSGTGHGSPLHF
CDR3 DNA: TGTGCCAGCTCATCGAACTCCGGGACAGGGCACGGTTCACCCCTCCACTTT

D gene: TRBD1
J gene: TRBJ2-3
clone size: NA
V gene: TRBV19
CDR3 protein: CASSEGQGSFGTDTQYF
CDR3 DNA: TGTGCCAGTAGTGAAGGACAGGGGAGCTTTGGCACAGATACGCAGTATTTT

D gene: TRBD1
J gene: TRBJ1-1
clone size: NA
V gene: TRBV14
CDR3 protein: CASSQDYVGTGGPNTEAFF
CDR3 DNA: TGTGCCAGCAGCCAAGACTATGTTGGGACAGGTGGGCCGAACACTGAAGCTTTCTTT

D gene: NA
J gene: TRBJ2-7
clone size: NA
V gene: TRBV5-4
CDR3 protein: CASSSIGQSYEQYF
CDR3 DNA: TGTGCCAGCAGCTCCATTGGACAGTCCTACGAGCAGTACTTC

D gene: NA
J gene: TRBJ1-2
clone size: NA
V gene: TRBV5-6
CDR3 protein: CASSPTGSGGYTF
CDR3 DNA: TGTGCCAGCAGCCCAACAGGGTCGGGGGGCTACACCTTC

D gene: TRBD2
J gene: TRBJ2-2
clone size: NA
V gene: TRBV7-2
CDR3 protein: CASSAGGANTGELFF
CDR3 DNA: TGTGCCAGCAGCGCCGGGGGGGCGAACACCGGGGAGCTGTTTTTT

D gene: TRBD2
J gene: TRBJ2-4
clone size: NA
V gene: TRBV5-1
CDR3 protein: CASRREGGRAKNIQYF
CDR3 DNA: TGCGCCAGCCGGAGGGAGGGTGGGCGAGCCAAAAACATTCAGTACTTC

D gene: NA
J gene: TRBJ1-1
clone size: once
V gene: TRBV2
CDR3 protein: CASQDTEAFF
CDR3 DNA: TGTGCCAGTCAGGACACTGAAGCTTTCTTT

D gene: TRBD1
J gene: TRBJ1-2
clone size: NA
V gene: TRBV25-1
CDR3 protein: CASSEFGQARGYTF
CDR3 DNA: TGTGCCAGCAGTGAATTCGGACAGGCTCGGGGCTACACCTTC

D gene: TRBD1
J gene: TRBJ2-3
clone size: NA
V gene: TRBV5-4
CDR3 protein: CASSLAGTGNTDTQYF
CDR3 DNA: TGTGCCAGCAGCTTGGCAGGGACAGGTAACACAGATACGCAGTATTTT

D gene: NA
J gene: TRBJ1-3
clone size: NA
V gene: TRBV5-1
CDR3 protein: CASSLEVSGGNTIYF
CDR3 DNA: TGCGCCAGCAGCTTGGAGGTCTCAGGGGGAAACACCATATATTTT

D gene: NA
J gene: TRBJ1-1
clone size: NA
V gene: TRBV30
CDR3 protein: CAWSGQSNTEAFF
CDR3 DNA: TGTGCCTGGAGTGGACAATCAAACACTGAAGCTTTCTTT

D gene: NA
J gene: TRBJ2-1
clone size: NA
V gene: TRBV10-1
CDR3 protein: CATAGVGNEQFF
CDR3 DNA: TGCGCCACAGCCGGGGTCGGGAATGAGCAGTTCTTC

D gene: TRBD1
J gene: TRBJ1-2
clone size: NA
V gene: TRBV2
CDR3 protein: CASSVGQGYGYTF
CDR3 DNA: TGTGCCAGCAGTGTGGGACAGGGCTATGGCTACACCTTC

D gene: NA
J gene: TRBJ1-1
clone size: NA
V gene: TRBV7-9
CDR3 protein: CASSSRGSGTLDAFF
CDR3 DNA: TGTGCCAGCAGCTCTAGGGGCTCCGGGACACTCGATGCTTTCTTT

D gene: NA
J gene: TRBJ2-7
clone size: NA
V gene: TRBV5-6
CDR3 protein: CASSLAMPTLREQYF
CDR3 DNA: TGTGCCAGCAGCTTGGCCATGCCTACCCTCCGCGAGCAGTACTTC

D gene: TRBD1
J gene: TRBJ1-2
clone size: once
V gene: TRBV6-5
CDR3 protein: CACGQGMVTYGYTF
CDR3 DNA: TGTGCCTGCGGACAGGGTATGGTCACCTATGGCTACACCTTC

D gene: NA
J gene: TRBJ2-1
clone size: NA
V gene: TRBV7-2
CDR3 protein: CASSAGGFF
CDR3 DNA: TGTGCCAGCAGCGCCGGGGGGTTCTTC

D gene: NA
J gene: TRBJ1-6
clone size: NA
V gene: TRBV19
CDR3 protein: CASSVAGWNSPLHF
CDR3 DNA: TGTGCCAGTAGTGTGGCAGGGTGGAATTCACCCCTCCACTTT

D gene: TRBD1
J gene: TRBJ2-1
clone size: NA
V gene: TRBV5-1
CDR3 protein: CASSPTTGTGQDEQFF
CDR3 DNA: TGCGCCAGCAGCCCGACTACCGGGACAGGCCAGGATGAGCAGTTCTTC

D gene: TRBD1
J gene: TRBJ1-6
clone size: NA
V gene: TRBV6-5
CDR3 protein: CASSYSDRGLHSPLHF
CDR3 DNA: TGTGCCAGCAGTTACTCGGACAGGGGGCTCCATTCACCCCTCCACTTT

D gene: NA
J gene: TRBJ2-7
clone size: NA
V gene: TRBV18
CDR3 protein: CASSPRDSSYEQYF
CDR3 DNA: TGTGCCAGCTCACCACGAGACAGTTCCTACGAGCAGTACTTC

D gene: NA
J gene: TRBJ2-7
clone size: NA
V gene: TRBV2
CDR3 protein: CASSELAYEQYF
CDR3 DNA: TGTGCCAGCAGTGAATTAGCTTACGAGCAGTACTTC

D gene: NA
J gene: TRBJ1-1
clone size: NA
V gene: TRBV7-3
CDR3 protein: CASSPQMNTEAFF
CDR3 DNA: TGTGCCAGCAGCCCCCAAATGAACACTGAAGCTTTCTTT

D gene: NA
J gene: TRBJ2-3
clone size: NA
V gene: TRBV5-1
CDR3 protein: CASSLGQGDTQYF
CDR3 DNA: TGCGCCAGCAGCTTGGGGCAGGGAGATACGCAGTATTTT

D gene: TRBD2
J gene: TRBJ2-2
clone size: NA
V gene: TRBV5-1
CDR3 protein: CASSAREANTGELFF
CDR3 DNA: TGCGCCAGCAGCGCCCGGGAGGCGAACACCGGGGAGCTGTTTTTT

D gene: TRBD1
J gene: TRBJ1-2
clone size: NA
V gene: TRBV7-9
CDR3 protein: CASSLEDRGIWGYTF
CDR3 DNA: TGTGCCAGCAGCTTGGAAGACAGGGGAATTTGGGGCTACACCTTC

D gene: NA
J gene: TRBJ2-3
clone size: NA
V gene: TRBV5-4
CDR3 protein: CASTGGWTDTQYF
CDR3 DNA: TGTGCCAGCACCGGGGGTTGGACAGATACGCAGTATTTT

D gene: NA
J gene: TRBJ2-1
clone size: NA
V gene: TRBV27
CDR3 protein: CASSFGGGREQFF
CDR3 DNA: TGTGCCAGCAGTTTTGGGGGGGGCAGGGAGCAGTTCTTC

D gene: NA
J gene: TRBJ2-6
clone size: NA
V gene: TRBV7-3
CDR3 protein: CASSSNRAGANVLTF
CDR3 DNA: TGTGCCAGCAGCTCCAACAGGGCTGGGGCCAACGTCCTGACTTTC

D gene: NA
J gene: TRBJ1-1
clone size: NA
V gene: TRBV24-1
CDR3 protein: CATSDWSSRSGAFF
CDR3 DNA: TGTGCCACCAGTGATTGGTCGAGTCGAAGCGGAGCTTTCTTT

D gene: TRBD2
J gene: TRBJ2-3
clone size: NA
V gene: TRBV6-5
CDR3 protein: CASWGGSTDTQYF
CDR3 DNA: TGTGCCAGCTGGGGGGGGAGCACAGATACGCAGTATTTT